One and the same sample provided the 29 T cell receptor beta chains below, sequenced in a study of T cell responses to AZD1222 COVID-19 vaccine. Here immunoSEQ multiplex PCR was the method, and the copy in TCRdb shows in-frame clones only, minus some. This table holds about 92,000 clones, over 75% found once. The input for sequencing was peripheral blood, taken on day 0 of AZD1222 vaccination. Receptor source: an adult in good health.

The V and J genes are TRBV9 and TRBJ1-2, with 11 bases identical to TRBD1. The CDR3 totals 17 residues. V was clipped by 4 bases and J by 1 base; unmatched bases: 9. Germline loops: CDR1 SGDLS, CDR2 YYNGEE. The CDR3 nucleotides are TGTGCCAGCAGCCCCCCCGGACAGGGGGCATTTAACTATGGCTACACCTTC. Encoded protein: CASSPPGQGAFNYGYTF.

V is TRBV6-5 and J is TRBJ1-5, with no clear D. From germline, CDR1 is MNHEY and CDR2 SVGAGI. This CDR3 spans 13 amino acids. V was clipped by 5 bases and J by 4 bases, with 9 bases between them. CDR3 bases: TGTGCCAGCAGTCCGGACGGTAATCAGCCCCAGCATTTT. Protein: CASSPDGNQPQHF.

This sequence joins TRBV4-1 and TRBJ2-1; 7 positions agree with TRBD1. CDR3 length: 16 residues. After removal of 2 bases from V and 3 bases from J, the junction contained 7 bases not matched to a gene. CDR1 MGHRA and CDR2 YSYEKL come from the germline V gene. CDR3 in DNA: TGCGCCAGCAGCCAACCTAACAGGGGCCGCTACAATGAGCAGTTCTTC. Its protein is CASSQPNRGRYNEQFF.

This chain connects TRBV6-4 to TRBJ2-2; D may be TRBD2 (6 bases). Germline CDR1 is MRHNA and CDR2 is SNTAGT. This CDR3 has 14 amino acids. Trimming left V 7 bases short and J 3 bases short, with 12 bases between. CDR3 DNA: TGTGCCAGCACCAGGGAGGCGTACACCGGGGAGCTGTTTTTT. This gives the protein CASTREAYTGELFF.

This sequence joins TRBV7-2 and TRBJ1-1; D might be TRBD1 (5 bases). The germline V gene has CDR1 SGHTA and CDR2 FQGNSA. This CDR3 has 13 residues. V was trimmed by 5 bases and J by 7 bases, leaving 14 bases between them. The CDR3 DNA sequence: TGTGCCAGCAGCCCCCAGGGAATAGGTGAAGCTTTCTTT. Residues: CASSPQGIGEAFF.

This clone was recorded a few times. V gene TRBV30 combines with J gene TRBJ1-6; no clear D. V was pared by 2 bases and J by 8 bases, with 13 bases between. The CDR3 runs to 14 residues. CDR1 GTSNPN and CDR2 SVGIG come from the germline V gene (reference sequence). The CDR3 protein is CAWSYWGKDSPLHF. Written as DNA, the CDR3 is TGTGCCTGGAGTTACTGGGGAAAGGATTCACCCCTCCACTTT. Complete variable domain (other parts from reference TRBV30 and TRBJ1-6): SQTIHQWPATLVQPVGSPLSLECTVEGTSNPNLYWYRQAAGRGLQLLFYSVGIGQISSEVPQNLSASRPQDRQFILSSKKLLLSDSGFYLCAWSYWGKDSPLHFGNGTRLTVT.

The chain recombines TRBV6-5 with TRBJ1-5, with TRBD1 matching over 7 bases. CDR1 and CDR2 from the germline V gene are MNHEY and SVGAGI. The CDR3 has 14 amino acids. After removal of 5 bases from V and 2 bases from J, the junction contained 3 bases not matched to a gene. This CDR3 reads CASSTTGGNQPQHF. The DNA for the CDR3 is TGTGCCAGCAGTACCACAGGGGGCAATCAGCCCCAGCATTTT.

V and J are TRBV5-1 and TRBJ1-6; D remains unclear. The V end lost 3 bases, the J end lost 3 bases, and 13 bases lay between the germline ends. CDR1 and CDR2 (germline): SGHRS, YFSETQ. The CDR3 has 16 residues. CDR3 coding DNA: TGCGCCAGCAGCTGGGAAACAGCCAACTATAATTCACCCCTCCACTTT. Translating gives CASSWETANYNSPLHF.

V gene TRBV5-1 combines with J gene TRBJ1-1, with 9 positions matching TRBD1. V shed 3 bases and J 3 bases; nucleotides not matched to a gene: 6. The CDR3 is made up of 15 amino acids. Per germline, CDR1 SGHRS and CDR2 YFSETQ. CDR3 amino acids: CASSSIDRGDTEAFF. CDR3 nucleotides: TGCGCCAGCAGCTCAATAGACAGGGGGGACACTGAAGCTTTCTTT.

This clone came up once. This chain's CDR3 is CASNSVAYEQYF. The CDR3 region has the DNA TGTGCCAGCAACAGCGTCGCCTACGAGCAGTACTTC. V gene TRBV2 combines with J gene TRBJ2-7; D remains unclear. The germline V gene encodes CDR1 SNHLY and CDR2 FYNNEI. V lost 7 bases and J lost 2, with 9 bases in between. This CDR3 has 12 amino acids.

The V gene is TRBV5-8, the J gene TRBJ2-5; 7 bases agree with TRBD1. The CDR3 consists of 15 residues. Per the germline V gene, CDR1 is SGHTS and CDR2 is YDEGEE. Trimming removed 2 bases from V and 4 bases from J; junction bases left unmatched: 8. The CDR3 here is CASSLNRQGVETQYF. CDR3 nucleotides: TGTGCCAGCAGCTTAAATCGGCAGGGGGTAGAGACCCAGTACTTC.

The chain is built from TRBV19 and TRBJ2-7; possibly TRBD1 for D (7 bases). The CDR3 is made up of 12 amino acids. The V end was cut by 5 bases, the J end by 4 bases, with 9 bases between. Looked up from germline, CDR1 is LNHDA and CDR2 is SQIVND (reference sequence). CDR3 loop: CASSSGGYEQYF. As DNA, the CDR3 is TGTGCCAGTAGTTCAGGGGGGTACGAGCAGTACTTC.

The J gene is TRBJ1-6, the V gene TRBV4-1; D remains unclear. V was pared by 2 bases and J by 0 bases, with 14 bases between. There are 18 residues in the CDR3. CDR1 and CDR2 (germline): MGHRA, YSYEKL. The CDR3 reads CASSQFVGVGSYNSPLHF. The CDR3 bases are TGCGCCAGCAGCCAATTCGTCGGAGTTGGCTCCTATAATTCACCCCTCCACTTT.

The chain couples TRBV7-2 to TRBJ2-7; no clear D gene. Germline values: CDR1 SGHTA, CDR2 FQGNSA. The V and J ends lost 1 base and 4 bases respectively, with 14 bases between them. The CDR3 sequence is 15 residues long. Here the CDR3 reads CASSLDGLSQYEQYF. CDR3 nucleotide sequence: TGTGCCAGCAGCTTAGATGGCCTTTCTCAGTACGAGCAGTACTTC.

The chain couples TRBV29-1 to TRBJ2-7; 7 bases align to TRBD2. Germline CDR1 reads SQVTM; CDR2 reads ANQGSEA. This CDR3 has 15 residues. Trimming at V came to 6 bases and at J to 2 bases, leaving 13 bases not matched to a gene. Written as DNA, the CDR3 is TGCAGCGTAGCTCAAGGGGCGGGGGTGACCTACGAGCAGTACTTC. Encoded protein: CSVAQGAGVTYEQYF.

The J gene is TRBJ1-2, the V gene TRBV9, with a weak D call TRBD1 (5 bases). Per the germline V gene, CDR1 is SGDLS and CDR2 is YYNGEE. The CDR3 covers 15 residues. V gave up 0 bases and J gave up 4 bases, with 13 bases separating them. CDR3 loop: CASSVDTGRVYGYTF. The DNA for the CDR3 is TGTGCCAGCAGCGTAGATACGGGGCGCGTCTATGGCTACACCTTC. Filled out from reference TRBV9 and TRBJ1-2, the complete variable domain reads DSGVTQTPKHLITATGQRVTLRCSPRSGDLSVYWYQQSLDQGLQFLIQYYNGEERAKGNILERFSAQQFPDLHSELNLSSLELGDSALYFCASSVDTGRVYGYTFGSGTRLTVV.

The rearrangement joins TRBV2 to TRBJ2-5, with TRBD2 as a possible D gene (6 bases). Per germline, CDR1 SNHLY and CDR2 FYNNEI. V gave up 6 bases and J gave up 5 bases, with 10 bases separating them. CDR3 length: 12 amino acids. The CDR3 reads CASREGGETQYF. CDR3 DNA sequence: TGTGCCAGCAGGGAGGGAGGCGAGACCCAGTACTTC.

The rearrangement joins TRBV27 to TRBJ2-4; a weak D match, TRBD1 (5 bases). The CDR3 has 18 amino acids. V was shortened by 5 bases and J by 1 base, with 21 bases between the two germline ends. The V gene's germline CDR1 is MNHEY and CDR2 SMNVEV (reference sequence). This CDR3 reads CASSAYGKGVGAKNIQYF. CDR3 DNA: TGTGCCAGCAGTGCTTATGGAAAAGGGGTGGGGGCCAAAAACATTCAGTACTTC.

The V call is TRBV5-1, the J call TRBJ2-7, with a possible D match to TRBD2 (5 bases). The CDR3 sequence is 14 residues long. Germline loops: CDR1 SGHRS, CDR2 YFSETQ. The V end lost 3 bases, the J end lost 0 bases, and 10 bases lay between the germline ends. CDR3 region: CASSSGIPSYEQYF. The CDR3 DNA follows: TGCGCCAGCAGCTCCGGGATCCCCTCCTACGAGCAGTACTTC.

The genes are TRBV15 and TRBJ1-2; D is ambiguous. Per the germline V gene, CDR1 is LNHNV and CDR2 is YYDKDF (reference sequence). V was cut by 0 bases and J by 6 bases, with 8 bases left in between. The CDR3 has 13 residues. The CDR3 region is CATSRDRTNGYTF. The CDR3 bases are TGTGCCACCAGCAGAGATAGAACTAATGGCTACACCTTC.

The rearrangement links TRBV2 to TRBJ1-1; TRBD1 is a possible D gene (5 bases). This CDR3 region has 13 residues. The V end was cut by 8 bases, the J end by 1 base, with 11 bases between. Germline V gene data show CDR1 as SNHLY and CDR2 as FYNNEI. This CDR3 reads CASSGPENTEAFF. The CDR3 coding sequence is TGTGCCAGCTCGGGACCGGAGAACACTGAAGCTTTCTTT.

The chain joins TRBV27 to TRBJ1-4; no definite D call. The V gene lost 6 bases and the J gene lost 8 bases, with 10 bases spanning the gap. CDR3 length equals 12 residues. Germline CDR1 MNHEY, CDR2 SMNVEV (reference sequence). CDR3 sequence reads: CASSRLNEKLFF. In nucleotides, the CDR3 is TGTGCCAGCAGCCGACTAAACGAAAAACTGTTTTTT.

The chain couples TRBV11-2 to TRBJ1-2, with D uncertain. The V end lost 6 bases, the J end lost 8 bases, and 31 bases lay between the germline ends. This CDR3 is 18 amino acids long. The germline V gene encodes CDR1 SGHAT and CDR2 FQNNGV. The DNA for the CDR3 is TGTGCCAGCAGTCAAAAGCCCGGACGGCGTGAAGGTGGTTGGGGCTACACCTTC. Its translation is CASSQKPGRREGGWGYTF.

This chain connects TRBV5-1 to TRBJ1-1; tentative D call: TRBD1 (5 bases). V lost 2 bases, J lost 5 bases, and 10 bases lay in between. The CDR3 has 13 amino acids. The germline gives CDR1 SGHRS, CDR2 YFSETQ. The CDR3: CASSFQTETEAFF. CDR3 DNA: TGCGCCAGCAGCTTCCAGACAGAAACTGAAGCTTTCTTT.

This clone appeared a few times. The chain combines TRBV13 with TRBJ2-7; D is perhaps TRBD1 (6 bases). The CDR3 runs to 15 residues. Per germline, CDR1 PRHDT and CDR2 FYEKMQ (reference sequence). Trimming left V 5 bases short and J 1 base short, with 15 bases between. CDR3 nucleotides: TGTGCCAGCAGCCCCACCCCAGGGGAGTCCTACGAGCAGTACTTC. It translates to CASSPTPGESYEQYF.

The chain recombines TRBV3-1 (or the pseudogene TRBV3-2) with TRBJ2-7; a weak D match, TRBD2 (6 bases). CDR3 length: 13 residues. Looked up from germline, CDR1 is LGHDT and CDR2 is YNNKEL (reference sequence). Trimming pared 6 bases from V and 6 bases from J, leaving 15 bases between. Here the CDR3 DNA reads TGTGCCAGCAGTCGAGGAGGGTTCAGCGAGCAGTACTTC. It specifies CASSRGGFSEQYF.

The V call is TRBV7-2, the J call TRBJ2-7; 10 positions match TRBD2. Per the germline V gene, CDR1 is SGHTA and CDR2 is FQGNSA. This CDR3 spans 15 amino acids. The trim removed 5 bases at V and 3 bases at J, leaving 7 bases unmatched. The CDR3 is CASSQGLAAFYEQYF. For the CDR3, the DNA is TGTGCCAGCAGCCAAGGACTAGCGGCTTTCTACGAGCAGTACTTC.

This clone was picked up one time. The V and J genes are TRBV19 and TRBJ2-7; 10 bases fit TRBD2. CDR1 and CDR2 (germline): LNHDA, SQIVND (reference sequence). V dropped 1 base and J dropped 3; count of bases not matched to a gene: 0. This CDR3 has 14 amino acids. CDR3: CASSIGTSGYEQYF. In nucleotides, the CDR3 is TGTGCCAGTAGTATAGGGACTAGCGGCTACGAGCAGTACTTC.

The chain joins TRBV5-1 to TRBJ2-7; D may match TRBD1 or TRBD2 (5 bases each). V shed 5 bases and J shed 2 bases, with 14 bases lying between them. This CDR3 has 14 residues. The germline V gene has CDR1 SGHRS and CDR2 YFSETQ. The CDR3, as DNA: TGCGCCAGCAGACCCGGGACGGACGCCTACGAGCAGTACTTC. Amino acids: CASRPGTDAYEQYF. Full variable domain (remainder filled in from reference TRBV5-1 and TRBJ2-7): KAGVTQTPRYLIKTRGQQVTLSCSPISGHRSVSWYQQTPGQGLQFLFEYFSETQRNKGNFPGRFSGRQFSNSRSEMNVSTLELGDSALYLCASRPGTDAYEQYFGPGTRLTVT.